The rows below give T cell receptor beta chains drawn from one sample of a study of human T cells and chemical hapten exposure. TCRdb reanalysed the RACE reads using MiXCR and keeps one entry per CDR3 protein. The table includes tens of thousands of distinct CDR3 sequences, about 9.8% detected once. Sequenced here: whole blood, sampled in connection with sensitization to the hapten diphenylcyclopropenone (DPC). Every receptor here comes from a woman aged 40 to 50 with alopecia areata. Some clones in this sample may be carry-over from other donors' samples. Both conserved end residues are part of each CDR3. A D gene is named only where the DNA matches it firmly. Size is omitted from some rows. Given values are once, few, many or a class for expanded clones.

v_call	clone_size	d_call	j_call	cdr3_aa	cdr3_nt
TRBV9	few	NA	TRBJ1-1	CASSVGTSHTEAFF	TGTGCCAGCAGCGTGGGGACAAGTCACACTGAAGCTTTCTTT
TRBV6-9	few	NA	TRBJ2-5	CASSYGLLLRETQYF	TGTGCCAGCAGTTACGGACTCCTCCTTAGAGAGACCCAGTACTTC
TRBV4-3	NA	NA	TRBJ1-6	CASSHFRGVNSPLHF	TGCGCCAGCAGCCATTTCAGAGGAGTTAATTCACCCCTCCACTTT
TRBV29-1	few	NA	TRBJ1-1	CSVPNVQNQHVNTEAFF	TGCAGCGTCCCCAACGTACAGAACCAGCATGTGAACACTGAAGCTTTCTTT
TRBV20-1	many	TRBD1	TRBJ1-4	CSARQGAHNEKLFF	TGCAGTGCCCGACAGGGGGCCCATAATGAAAAACTGTTTTTT
TRBV11-2	once	NA	TRBJ2-3	CASSLIQPLRTDTQYF	TGTGCCAGCAGCTTAATCCAGCCCCTGCGCACAGATACGCAGTATTTT
TRBV11-2	NA	NA	TRBJ2-2	CASSPRLTRDTGELFF	TGTGCCAGCAGCCCACGACTAACGAGGGACACCGGGGAGCTGTTTTTT
TRBV7-2	few	NA	TRBJ1-2	CASSPSTNNGYTF	TGTGCCAGCAGCCCCTCTACGAACAACGGCTACACCTTC
TRBV20-1	NA	TRBD2	TRBJ2-3	CSAKGLSRDTQYF	TGCAGTGCTAAGGGACTATCCCGGGATACGCAGTATTTT
TRBV6-5	many	NA	TRBJ1-2	CASRSGGRRGYTF	TGTGCCAGCCGTAGTGGGGGGCGTCGTGGCTACACCTTC
TRBV2	many	TRBD2	TRBJ2-5	CASKEGLAGGKETQYF	TGTGCCAGCAAAGAAGGACTAGCGGGGGGAAAAGAGACCCAGTACTTC
TRBV7-6	many	NA	TRBJ2-3	CASSSASDTQYF	TGTGCCAGCAGCTCCGCCTCAGATACGCAGTATTTT
TRBV4-1	many	TRBD1	TRBJ2-1	CASSQPGRDRAYNEQFF	TGCGCCAGCAGCCAGCCGGGACGGGACAGGGCCTACAATGAGCAGTTCTTC
TRBV7-6	many	TRBD2	TRBJ2-1	CASSLSGGIVNEQFF	TGTGCCAGCAGTCTATCGGGGGGAATTGTCAATGAGCAGTTCTTC
TRBV12-3/TRBV12-4	many	TRBD1	TRBJ2-7	CASSLGQGSFSPLYF	TGTGCCAGCAGTTTGGGACAGGGATCCTTCAGTCCGTTGTACTTC
TRBV3-1	NA	NA	TRBJ2-2	CASSQAQISSGELFF	TGTGCCAGCAGCCAAGCCCAGATAAGTTCCGGGGAGCTGTTTTTT
TRBV7-6	few	NA	TRBJ2-7	CASSLDHSYEQYF	TGTGCCAGCAGCTTAGACCACTCCTACGAGCAGTACTTC
TRBV27	many	NA	TRBJ2-3	CASTSSALNTQYF	TGTGCCAGCACCTCATCCGCTTTAAATACGCAGTATTTT
TRBV2	many	TRBD2	TRBJ2-3	CASSVLAGIADTQYF	TGTGCCAGCAGTGTTCTAGCGGGAATCGCAGATACGCAGTATTTT
TRBV4-1	NA	TRBD2	TRBJ2-7	CASSLGGGRGLGERYF	TGCGCCAGCAGCCTCGGCGGGGGGCGAGGATTGGGCGAGCGGTACTTC
TRBV7-6	many	TRBD2	TRBJ2-5	CASSLEDGREETQYF	TGTGCCAGCAGCTTAGAGGATGGGAGGGAAGAGACCCAGTACTTC
TRBV9	NA	TRBD2	TRBJ2-1	CASSPSGGFPNEQFF	TGTGCCAGCAGCCCAAGCGGGGGGTTCCCCAATGAGCAGTTCTTC
TRBV3-1	few	NA	TRBJ2-7	CASSLRQAYEQYF	TGTGCCAGCAGCCTCAGACAGGCCTACGAGCAGTACTTC
TRBV9	NA	NA	TRBJ2-3	CASSGGRVGHSDTQYF	TGTGCCAGCAGCGGAGGCAGGGTGGGGCACTCAGATACGCAGTATTTT
TRBV28	NA	TRBD2	TRBJ2-3	CASSPTSGGPGTDTQYF	TGTGCCAGCAGCCCTACTAGCGGGGGGCCGGGCACAGATACGCAGTATTTT
TRBV12-3/TRBV12-4	many	TRBD1	TRBJ1-3	CASSFGTGTSGNTIYF	TGTGCCAGCAGTTTTGGGACAGGGACCTCTGGAAACACCATATATTTT
TRBV4-2	large	NA	TRBJ2-6	CASSQDPAGATGANVLTF	TGTGCCAGCAGCCAAGATCCGGCAGGGGCGACTGGGGCCAACGTCCTGACTTTC
TRBV4-2	many	NA	TRBJ1-1	CASSESDDPEAFF	TGTGCCAGCAGCGAATCGGACGATCCTGAAGCTTTCTTT
TRBV7-9	medium-sized	TRBD2	TRBJ2-3	CASSPGLAGYTDTQYF	TGTGCCAGCAGCCCAGGACTAGCGGGATACACAGATACGCAGTATTTT
TRBV6-2/TRBV6-3	many	NA	TRBJ1-1	CASSWTGMNTEAFF	TGTGCCAGCAGTTGGACGGGAATGAACACTGAAGCTTTCTTT
TRBV20-1	many	TRBD1	TRBJ2-2	CSALLGTETFANTGELFF	TGCAGTGCGCTCCTCGGGACAGAAACCTTCGCGAACACCGGGGAGCTGTTTTTT
TRBV7-6	many	TRBD2	TRBJ2-3	CASSLGVAGSDTQYF	TGTGCCAGCAGCTTAGGGGTAGCGGGGTCAGATACGCAGTATTTT
TRBV7-6	NA	TRBD2	TRBJ2-5	CASSPLAGEETQYF	TGTGCCAGCAGTCCCTTAGCGGGGGAAGAGACCCAGTACTTC
TRBV5-1	many	NA	TRBJ2-5	CASSLEGPRLETQYF	TGCGCCAGCAGCTTGGAGGGACCCCGATTGGAGACCCAGTACTTC
TRBV7-9	many	TRBD2	TRBJ2-7	CASSFLLGGGYEQYF	TGTGCCAGCAGCTTTCTGCTCGGGGGGGGCTACGAGCAGTACTTC
TRBV27	many	TRBD2	TRBJ2-7	CASSPAGGISYEQYF	TGTGCCAGTTCCCCAGCGGGGGGGATCTCCTACGAGCAGTACTTC
TRBV3-1	many	NA	TRBJ1-6	CATRRGDNSPLHF	TGTGCCACCAGGAGGGGTGATAATTCACCCCTCCACTTT
TRBV7-9	many	NA	TRBJ2-3	CASSDSPTDTQYF	TGTGCCAGCAGCGACTCCCCCACAGATACGCAGTATTTT
TRBV7-2	many	NA	TRBJ2-5	CASNGDLRETQYF	TGTGCCAGCAACGGGGATCTGAGAGAGACCCAGTACTTC
TRBV20-1	many	TRBD1	TRBJ2-7	CSAMTGGGDEQYF	TGCAGTGCAATGACAGGGGGCGGCGACGAGCAGTACTTC
TRBV2	many	TRBD2	TRBJ2-3	CASTRTSGGITDTQYF	TGTGCCAGCACCCGGACTAGCGGGGGGATCACAGATACGCAGTATTTT
TRBV4-1	many	NA	TRBJ2-7	CASSQDRPERTSLGEQYF	TGCGCCAGCAGCCAAGATCGCCCGGAAAGGACAAGTTTGGGGGAGCAGTACTTC